The 9 T cell receptor beta chains given below trace back to one sample, sequenced in a study of blood T cells in healthy people across ages. A second about 6 to 12 cycle PCR used barcoded and J-beta primers. Each CDR3 protein gets one entry after TCRdb re-called the 5' RACE reads with MiXCR. The table shows 1.4 million or so distinct CDR3 sequences, with less than 45% occurring only once. The sequenced sample was blood. The receptors were sampled from a woman aged 18-29 years in good health.

About this clonotype: Sequence at one end of the junction differs from germline and may be a read error. The rearrangement uses TRBV28 and TRBJ2-1; 13 positions match TRBD2. CDR3 length equals 16 residues. Germline assignment: CDR1 MDHEN and CDR2 SYDVKM. The CDR3 DNA follows: TGTGCCAGCAGTTATGGACTAGCGGGAGTGGACAATGGGCAGTTCTTC. The encoded protein is CASSYGLAGVDNGQFF.

The chain recombines TRBV24-1 with TRBJ2-7; maybe TRBD2 (6 bases). The end of the DNA aligns better with TRBJ2-5, so the J call may be wrong. Germline loops: CDR1 KGHDR, CDR2 SFDVKD. The CDR3 has 15 amino acids. The CDR3 bases are TGTGCCACCAGTGATCCCGCCAGCGGAGGGGAGACCCAGTACTTC. The encoded protein is CATSDPASGGETQYF.

The chain has TRBV5-4 and TRBJ2-1; D might be TRBD2 (5 bases). The DNA end lines up better with TRBJ2-7; the J call may be wrong. The CDR3 length is 16 residues. The germline gives CDR1 SGHNT, CDR2 YYREEE (reference sequence). The CDR3: CASSSVSSPSYNEQYF. The CDR3 DNA reads as TGTGCCAGCAGCTCAGTCTCTAGCCCCTCCTACAATGAGCAGTACTTC.

V is TRBV20-1 and J is TRBJ1-6; D is undetermined. Germline-derived CDR1 and CDR2 are DFQATT and SNEGSKA (reference sequence). This CDR3 region has 15 residues. The germline V and J ends were trimmed by 6 bases and 3 bases, with 15 bases remaining between them. The CDR3 loop reads CSATKGSGYNSPLHF. CDR3 nucleotide sequence: TGCAGTGCCACGAAAGGATCTGGCTATAATTCACCCCTCCACTTT.

The chain joins TRBV29-1 to TRBJ2-4, with unresolved D. Germline values: CDR1 SQVTM, CDR2 ANQGSEA. The V gene lost 5 bases and the J gene lost 7 bases, with 12 bases spanning the gap. The CDR3 is made up of 12 amino acids. CDR3 protein: CSVKAGFNIQYF. As DNA, the CDR3 is TGCAGCGTTAAAGCCGGCTTTAACATTCAGTACTTC.

The chain recombines TRBV9 with TRBJ2-5; 8 bases are a match to TRBD2. The length of the CDR3 is 15 residues. In germline, CDR1 is SGDLS, CDR2 YYNGEE. V lost 3 bases to trimming and J lost 11 bases; unmatched junction nucleotides: 15. The chain's CDR3 is CASSAVREGPNEQYF. The CDR3 region has the DNA TGTGCCAGCAGCGCGGTCCGGGAGGGACCTAATGAGCAGTACTTC.

V and J are TRBV4-3 and TRBJ1-1; D is unclear. Germline V lookup: CDR1 LGHNA, CDR2 YSLEER. Trimming pared 5 bases from V and 5 bases from J, leaving 12 bases between. The CDR3 consists of 13 residues. CDR3 DNA sequence: TGCGCCAGCAGCTTTGGCTCGAGGACTGAAGCTTTCTTT. Translating gives CASSFGSRTEAFF.

The chain recombines TRBV20-1 with TRBJ1-4; 9 bases align to TRBD1. CDR1 and CDR2 (germline): DFQATT, SNEGSKA (reference sequence). V gave up 5 bases and J gave up 10 bases; unmatched junction bases: 11. This CDR3 region has 14 residues. CDR3 loop: CSASGTGPFGKLFF. The CDR3 bases are TGCAGTGCTTCCGGGACAGGGCCCTTCGGAAAACTGTTTTTT.

The chain combines TRBV29-1 with TRBJ2-1; D not resolved. Germline-derived CDR1 and CDR2 are SQVTM and ANQGSEA. This CDR3 comprises 13 residues. V shed 4 bases and J shed 0 bases, with 7 bases lying between them. CDR3: CSVVEISYNEQFF. The CDR3 nucleotides are TGCAGCGTTGTGGAGATCTCCTACAATGAGCAGTTCTTC.